This T cell receptor (beta chain) was retrieved from a study of blood T cell repertoires in COVID-19. This clone was recorded only once. Methods used by the authors: Estimates of nucleated cell counts were drawn from the amplification of reference gene primers. Produced via immunoSEQ multiplex PCR; TCRdb's table is partial and in-frame only. The D gene and trimming were derived from the DNA, and the V and J assignments and clone size from that table. There are 300,000 to 400,000 clones in the sample; roughly 87% occur only once, and over 0.8% lies in the top ten. CDR3 size: 15 residues. V trimming: 4 bases; J trimming: 5 bases; junction bases outside the gene matches: 7. Germline V gene sequence: CDR1 MDHEN, CDR2 SYDVKM.

The sample was PBMCs or T cells enriched from blood (not recorded which). The gene calls are TRBV28 and TRBJ1-1; the match to TRBD1 covers 10 bases. The sequence derives from a young woman who had recovered from COVID-19. The CDR3 protein is CASSSVRTGGTEAFF. The CDR3 nucleotides read TGTGCCAGCAGTTCGGTCCGGACAGGGGGGACTGAAGCTTTCTTT.